The rows below give T cell receptor beta chains drawn from one sample of a study of neoadjuvant nivolumab and ipilimumab in lung cancer. The repertoire was sequenced with immunoSEQ multiplex PCR; TCRdb's copy has only in-frame clones and lacks some. The sample contains 26,000 or so clones, about 83% of which appear only once. The sequenced sample was tumor tissue, obtained after neoadjuvant nivolumab, alone or with ipilimumab, at or shortly before surgery. The receptors were gathered from an adult with non-small cell lung cancer. Each CDR3 is given with its conserved first and last residue. A D gene is named only where the DNA matches it firmly. Clone sizes are given selectively: once, few, many, or a class where the clone is expanded.

CDR3 protein: CASSPGGSSYNSPLHF; CDR3 DNA: TGTGCCAGCAGCCCGGGAGGGAGCTCCTATAATTCACCCCTCCACTTT; D gene: NA; J gene: TRBJ1-6; clone size: NA; V gene: TRBV5-4
CDR3 protein: CASSQEEQFTQYF; CDR3 DNA: TGCGCCAGCAGCCAAGAAGAGCAGTTTACGCAGTATTTT; D gene: NA; J gene: TRBJ2-3; clone size: NA; V gene: TRBV4-1
CDR3 protein: CASSLELGTEAFF; CDR3 DNA: TGTGCCAGCAGCTTAGAGCTGGGAACTGAAGCTTTCTTT; D gene: NA; J gene: TRBJ1-1; clone size: few; V gene: TRBV7-2
CDR3 protein: CASSAQTNTEAFF; CDR3 DNA: TGCGCCAGCAGCGCACAGACGAACACTGAAGCTTTCTTT; D gene: NA; J gene: TRBJ1-1; clone size: NA; V gene: TRBV5-1
CDR3 protein: CAGAGTGDNSPLHF; CDR3 DNA: TGTGCCGGAGCAGGGACGGGGGATAATTCACCCCTCCACTTT; D gene: NA; J gene: TRBJ1-6; clone size: NA; V gene: TRBV10-3
CDR3 protein: CSVEDRKGEWVTEAFF; CDR3 DNA: TGCAGCGTTGAAGATCGTAAGGGCGAGTGGGTCACTGAAGCTTTCTTT; D gene: NA; J gene: TRBJ1-1; clone size: NA; V gene: TRBV29-1
CDR3 protein: CASSLLVASDTQYF; CDR3 DNA: TGTGCCAGCAGCTTATTGGTAGCTTCAGATACGCAGTATTTT; D gene: NA; J gene: TRBJ2-3; clone size: NA; V gene: TRBV7-2
CDR3 protein: CASSQGYGYTF; CDR3 DNA: TGCGCCAGCAGCCAAGGGTATGGCTACACCTTC; D gene: NA; J gene: TRBJ1-2; clone size: NA; V gene: TRBV4-1
CDR3 protein: CASSERTGDTGELFF; CDR3 DNA: TGTGCCAGCAGTGAAAGGACAGGGGACACCGGGGAGCTGTTTTTT; D gene: TRBD1; J gene: TRBJ2-2; clone size: NA; V gene: TRBV2
CDR3 protein: CASSLWQGNTGELFF; CDR3 DNA: TGTGCCAGCAGCTTATGGCAGGGTAACACCGGGGAGCTGTTTTTT; D gene: NA; J gene: TRBJ2-2; clone size: few; V gene: TRBV7-8
CDR3 protein: CASSLSWGGGTEAFF; CDR3 DNA: TGTGCCAGCAGTTTATCGTGGGGCGGAGGCACTGAAGCTTTCTTT; D gene: NA; J gene: TRBJ1-1; clone size: NA; V gene: TRBV27
CDR3 protein: CASSVAGTSGLYTQYF; CDR3 DNA: TGTGCCAGCAGCGTAGCCGGGACTAGCGGGTTGTATACGCAGTATTTT; D gene: TRBD2; J gene: TRBJ2-3; clone size: NA; V gene: TRBV9
CDR3 protein: CASSPASTDEQFF; CDR3 DNA: TGTGCCAGCAGCCCAGCATCTACGGATGAGCAGTTCTTC; D gene: NA; J gene: TRBJ2-1; clone size: NA; V gene: TRBV7-9
CDR3 protein: CAISDSRGGETQYF; CDR3 DNA: TGTGCCATCAGTGATTCCAGGGGAGGAGAGACCCAGTACTTC; D gene: NA; J gene: TRBJ2-5; clone size: NA; V gene: TRBV10-3
CDR3 protein: CASRRSPQGAGEQYF; CDR3 DNA: TGTGCCAGCAGGAGAAGCCCCCAGGGGGCTGGCGAGCAGTACTTC; D gene: TRBD1; J gene: TRBJ2-7; clone size: few; V gene: TRBV2
CDR3 protein: CASSSSYSAEQYF; CDR3 DNA: TGTGCCAGCAGTTCTTCCTATTCCGCCGAGCAGTACTTC; D gene: NA; J gene: TRBJ2-7; clone size: NA; V gene: TRBV6-5
CDR3 protein: CASSPRMSTYNEQFF; CDR3 DNA: TGTGCCAGCAGCCCCCGGATGAGTACCTACAATGAGCAGTTCTTC; D gene: NA; J gene: TRBJ2-1; clone size: few; V gene: TRBV7-2
CDR3 protein: CAWSGYGQGALWYGYTF; CDR3 DNA: TGTGCCTGGAGTGGTTATGGACAGGGGGCATTGTGGTATGGCTACACCTTC; D gene: TRBD1; J gene: TRBJ1-2; clone size: NA; V gene: TRBV30
CDR3 protein: CASSLVREQYF; CDR3 DNA: TGTGCCAGCAGCCTGGTTAGGGAGCAGTACTTC; D gene: NA; J gene: TRBJ2-7; clone size: NA; V gene: TRBV7-2
CDR3 protein: CASSWTGGGTDTQYF; CDR3 DNA: TGTGCCAGCAGTTGGACAGGGGGCGGCACAGATACGCAGTATTTT; D gene: TRBD1; J gene: TRBJ2-3; clone size: few; V gene: TRBV7-9
CDR3 protein: CASSSTAGTETQYF; CDR3 DNA: TGTGCCAGCAGCTCTACAGCGGGAACAGAGACCCAGTACTTC; D gene: TRBD2; J gene: TRBJ2-5; clone size: once; V gene: TRBV7-9
CDR3 protein: CAISEFLGGGRGDTQYF; CDR3 DNA: TGTGCCATCAGTGAGTTCCTTGGCGGGGGGCGTGGAGATACGCAGTATTTT; D gene: TRBD2; J gene: TRBJ2-3; clone size: NA; V gene: TRBV10-3
CDR3 protein: CASSYSFNYEQYF; CDR3 DNA: TGTGCCAGCAGTTACTCGTTTAACTACGAGCAGTACTTC; D gene: NA; J gene: TRBJ2-7; clone size: NA; V gene: TRBV6-5
CDR3 protein: CASSFGEPSTDTQYF; CDR3 DNA: TGTGCCAGCAGTTTCGGGGAACCAAGCACAGATACGCAGTATTTT; D gene: NA; J gene: TRBJ2-3; clone size: NA; V gene: TRBV5-6
CDR3 protein: CASSLDDRGYGYTF; CDR3 DNA: TGTGCCAGCAGCTTAGATGACAGGGGATATGGCTACACCTTC; D gene: TRBD1; J gene: TRBJ1-2; clone size: NA; V gene: TRBV7-6
CDR3 protein: CATKAAGPNQPQHF; CDR3 DNA: TGTGCCACAAAGGCGGCAGGCCCCAATCAGCCCCAGCATTTT; D gene: NA; J gene: TRBJ1-5; clone size: NA; V gene: TRBV10-3